A selection of T cell receptor beta chains follows, all from one sample in a study of CD8 T cells in ankylosing spondylitis. Using its own MiXCR run on the 5' RACE reads, TCRdb lists one record per CDR3 protein. The profile covers a few hundred thousand distinct CDR3 sequences, with about 13% appearing a single time and nearly 7% taken by the ten largest. The sample consisted of blood, either unsorted or a sorted T cell fraction (not recorded which). The origin of the receptors is a male donor with ankylosing spondylitis. Both conserved end residues are trimmed from each CDR3. Each record gives: J gene, clone size, CDR3 length, V gene, CDR3 protein. Expanded clones are given a class, and other clones once, few, many or no size at all.

j_gene: TRBJ1-4
abundance: few
len: 14
v_gene: TRBV2
CDR3aa: ASRGKGGPANEKLF

j_gene: TRBJ1-5
abundance: few
len: 12
v_gene: TRBV3-1
CDR3aa: ASSQETARQPQH

j_gene: TRBJ2-7
abundance: .
len: 12
v_gene: TRBV20-1
CDR3aa: SAASGTATYEQY

j_gene: TRBJ2-1
abundance: few
len: 11
v_gene: TRBV5-1
CDR3aa: ASSLDLADPGF

j_gene: TRBJ2-1
abundance: .
len: 10
v_gene: TRBV29-1
CDR3aa: SVKPSYNEQF

j_gene: TRBJ1-4
abundance: few
len: 11
v_gene: TRBV6-1
CDR3aa: ASSPPPDEKLF

j_gene: TRBJ2-1
abundance: few
len: 12
v_gene: TRBV7-6
CDR3aa: ASSFAGEWGEQF

j_gene: TRBJ2-3
abundance: few
len: 10
v_gene: TRBV20-1
CDR3aa: SARDTPDTQY

j_gene: TRBJ1-2
abundance: many
len: 10
v_gene: TRBV12-3/TRBV12-4
CDR3aa: ASSRRGYGYT

j_gene: TRBJ2-7
abundance: few
len: 13
v_gene: TRBV7-9
CDR3aa: ASSSPGHAGYEQY

j_gene: TRBJ1-3
abundance: few
len: 10
v_gene: TRBV20-1
CDR3aa: SARGQVGAIY

j_gene: TRBJ2-3
abundance: many
len: 13
v_gene: TRBV12-3/TRBV12-4
CDR3aa: ASSYDRTSTDTQY